These 16 T cell receptor beta chains came from one sample sequenced in a study of cytomegalovirus exposure and HLA in healthy donors. PCR amplification relied on 60 Vbeta primers (plus 13 Jbeta primers). Sequencing used immunoSEQ multiplex PCR; TCRdb keeps in-frame clones, though not all of them. The table records approximately 160,000 clones, approximately 81% of them present only once. The sequencing sample was made of PBMCs. The receptors originated from a boy between 2 and 10 years old in good health and CMV-seronegative.

The rearrangement uses TRBV19 and TRBJ2-2, with unresolved D. Germline V lookup: CDR1 LNHDA, CDR2 SQIVND (reference sequence). The CDR3 runs 14 residues. Trimming removed 8 bases from V and 1 base from J, with 11 bases in between. CDR3: CASRQLLNTGELFF. For the CDR3, the DNA is TGTGCCAGTCGTCAACTCCTGAACACCGGGGAGCTGTTTTTT. Together with reference TRBV19 and TRBJ2-2, the CDR3 gives the full variable domain: DGGITQSPKYLFRKEGQNVTLSCEQNLNHDAMYWYRQDPGQGLRLIYYSQIVNDFQKGDIAEGYSVSREKKESFPLTVTSAQKNPTAFYLCASRQLLNTGELFFGEGSRLTVL.

V gene TRBV6-5 combines with J gene TRBJ2-7, with TRBD1 matching over 7 bases. The V and J ends lost 2 bases and 2 bases, in that order; junction bases with no gene match: 6. There are 15 residues in the CDR3. Germline V gene lookup returns CDR1 MNHEY and CDR2 SVGAGI. Here the CDR3 reads CASSYALGQTYEQYF. CDR3 coding DNA: TGTGCCAGCAGTTACGCATTGGGACAGACCTACGAGCAGTACTTC.

The V call is TRBV9, the J call TRBJ2-5; TRBD2 aligns across 14 bases. The germline CDR1 and CDR2 sequences are SGDLS and YYNGEE. Trimming removed 4 bases from V and 0 bases from J; junction bases left unmatched: 17. The CDR3 loop spans 21 amino acids. CDR3 region: CASSPNPGTSGSLEDQETQYF. Written as DNA, the CDR3 is TGTGCCAGCAGCCCCAACCCCGGGACTAGCGGGAGTTTGGAAGACCAAGAGACCCAGTACTTC.

This chain connects TRBV4-2 to TRBJ2-7, with 7 bases fitting TRBD2. CDR3 length: 16 residues. CDR1 is LGHNA and CDR2 is YNFKEQ in the germline V gene. With 0 bases clipped from V and 3 bases from J, the junction kept 8 bases outside the gene matches. CDR3 residues: CASSQDPAGLYYEQYF. Here the CDR3 DNA reads TGTGCCAGCAGCCAAGATCCAGCGGGACTATACTACGAGCAGTACTTC.

CDR3 region: CASSFLGQGNYGYTF. The DNA of the CDR3 is TGTGCCAGCAGCTTTCTAGGACAGGGGAACTATGGCTACACCTTC. The rearrangement joins TRBV5-6 to TRBJ1-2, with 9 bases matching TRBD1. V was clipped by 2 bases and J by 2 bases; unmatched bases: 4. The length of the CDR3 is 15 residues. CDR1 and CDR2 (germline): SGHDT, YYEEEE.

The chain joins TRBV4-2 to TRBJ2-5; 11 positions agree with TRBD2. V lost 4 bases and J lost 1; bases outside the gene matches: 5. In germline, CDR1 is LGHNA, CDR2 YNFKEQ. The CDR3 spans 16 residues. CDR3 region: CASSPLAGGGQETQYF. DNA of the CDR3: TGTGCCAGCAGCCCATTAGCGGGAGGGGGCCAAGAGACCCAGTACTTC.

V usage is TRBV28 and J usage is TRBJ2-2; a weak D match, TRBD1 (7 bases). This CDR3 has 15 amino acids. In germline, CDR1 is MDHEN, CDR2 SYDVKM. V was shortened by 7 bases and J by 4 bases, with 16 bases between the two germline ends. CDR3 nucleotide sequence: TGTGCCAGCAAGGGGGCGGGACCGGGCACCGGGGAGCTGTTTTTT. Its protein is CASKGAGPGTGELFF.

V gene TRBV5-4 combines with J gene TRBJ1-6; no definite D call. The CDR3 runs to 18 residues. V was trimmed by 4 bases and J by 2 bases, leaving 19 bases between them. Per germline, CDR1 SGHNT and CDR2 YYREEE (reference sequence). The CDR3 coding sequence is TGTGCCAGCAGCGGTGGTCGACTCCCCGGCCCCTATAATTCACCCCTCCACTTT. Its protein is CASSGGRLPGPYNSPLHF. The whole variable domain, filled in from reference TRBV5-4 and TRBJ1-6, reads ETGVTQSPTHLIKTRGQQVTLRCSSQSGHNTVSWYQQALGQGPQFIFQYYREEENGRGNFPPRFSGLQFPNYSSELNVNALELDDSALYLCASSGGRLPGPYNSPLHFGNGTRLTVT.

This sequence joins TRBV13 and TRBJ1-3; D might be TRBD1 (5 bases). The CDR3 runs to 15 residues. Germline V gene sequence: CDR1 PRHDT, CDR2 FYEKMQ (reference sequence). The V gene lost 3 bases and the J gene lost 4 bases, with 13 bases spanning the gap. The CDR3 loop is CASSFAGSLGNTIYF. The DNA for the CDR3 is TGTGCCAGCAGCTTTGCAGGGTCGTTAGGAAACACCATATATTTT.

V is TRBV27 and J is TRBJ2-6; D is uncertain. Between the trimmed V and J ends, which lost 3 bases and 4 bases, there was a span of 4 bases. Germline CDR1 and CDR2: MNHEY and SMNVEV (reference sequence). CDR3 length equals 13 residues. The CDR3 DNA sequence: TGTGCCAGCAGTTTTGGCGGGGCCAACGTCCTGACTTTC. This sequence encodes CASSFGGANVLTF.

The chain recombines TRBV5-6 with TRBJ2-1; TRBD2 agrees at 13 bases. Germline V gives CDR1 SGHDT, CDR2 YYEEEE. The CDR3 sequence is 16 residues long. The V and J ends lost 2 bases and 7 bases, in that order; junction bases with no gene match: 6. The CDR3 spells CASSFKWTSGSNEQFF. CDR3 bases: TGTGCCAGCAGCTTTAAGTGGACTAGCGGGAGTAATGAGCAGTTCTTC. Combining the CDR3 with reference TRBV5-6 and TRBJ2-1 gives the whole variable domain DAGVTQSPTHLIKTRGQQVTLRCSPKSGHDTVSWYQQALGQGPQFIFQYYEEEERQRGNFPDRFSGHQFPNYSSELNVNALLLGDSALYLCASSFKWTSGSNEQFFGPGTRLTVL.

This clone came up a few times. This sequence joins TRBV29-1 and TRBJ2-5; 7 bases map to TRBD2. Germline CDR1 is SQVTM and CDR2 is ANQGSEA. This CDR3 contains 12 residues. V lost 7 bases and J lost 2; bases outside the gene matches: 4. The CDR3 loop is CSAASGQETQYF. CDR3 bases: TGCAGCGCTGCTAGCGGACAAGAGACCCAGTACTTC.

The CDR3 spells CASSLQTSFSHEQYF. The CDR3 DNA is TGTGCCAGTAGCCTCCAGACTAGTTTTTCCCACGAGCAGTACTTC. The rearrangement links TRBV19 to TRBJ2-5; the D gene is possibly TRBD2 (6 bases). The J call may be in error: the DNA end matches TRBJ2-7 better. The V gene's germline CDR1 is LNHDA and CDR2 SQIVND (reference sequence). This CDR3 region has 15 residues.

This clone was counted between two and nine times. The genes are TRBV5-4 and TRBJ1-2, with 7 bases matching TRBD1. CDR3 length: 14 amino acids. The V gene end was trimmed by 4 bases and the J gene end by 2 bases; junction bases not matched to a gene: 5. Germline V lookup: CDR1 SGHNT, CDR2 YYREEE (reference sequence). CDR3 in amino acids: CASSRDSINYGYTF. In DNA, the CDR3 is TGTGCCAGCAGCCGGGACAGCATAAACTATGGCTACACCTTC.

The chain uses TRBV27 and TRBJ2-2; 10 bases fit TRBD2. The junction had 9 bases not matched to a gene; V was cut back by 6 bases and J by 5 bases. The CDR3 is made up of 16 amino acids. Germline CDR1 reads MNHEY; CDR2 reads SMNVEV (reference sequence). CDR3 sequence (DNA): TGTGCCAGCAGCCGATCTAGCGGGAGCCGGACCGGGGAGCTGTTTTTT. Translating it yields CASSRSSGSRTGELFF.

This sequence joins TRBV6-1 and TRBJ1-5; 9 nucleotides agree with TRBD1. This CDR3 comprises 17 residues. Germline V CDR1 and CDR2: MNHNS, SASEGT. Trimming removed 4 bases from V and 2 bases from J; junction bases left unmatched: 9. CDR3 residues: CASSVPRDRVRNQPQHF. CDR3 DNA: TGTGCCAGCAGTGTCCCTAGGGACAGGGTGCGCAATCAGCCCCAGCATTTT.